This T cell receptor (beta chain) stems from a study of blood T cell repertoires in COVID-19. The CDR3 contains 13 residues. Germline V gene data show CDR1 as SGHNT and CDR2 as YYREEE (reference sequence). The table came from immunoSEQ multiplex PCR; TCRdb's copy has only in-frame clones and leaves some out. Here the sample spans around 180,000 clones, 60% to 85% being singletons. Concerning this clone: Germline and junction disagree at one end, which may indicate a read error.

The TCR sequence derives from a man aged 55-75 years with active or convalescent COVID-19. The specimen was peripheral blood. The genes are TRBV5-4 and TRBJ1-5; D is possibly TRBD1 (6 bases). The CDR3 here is CASSSGPWDTLLF. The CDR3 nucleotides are TGTGCCAGCAGCTCCGGGCCGTGGGACACCCTTCTTTTT.